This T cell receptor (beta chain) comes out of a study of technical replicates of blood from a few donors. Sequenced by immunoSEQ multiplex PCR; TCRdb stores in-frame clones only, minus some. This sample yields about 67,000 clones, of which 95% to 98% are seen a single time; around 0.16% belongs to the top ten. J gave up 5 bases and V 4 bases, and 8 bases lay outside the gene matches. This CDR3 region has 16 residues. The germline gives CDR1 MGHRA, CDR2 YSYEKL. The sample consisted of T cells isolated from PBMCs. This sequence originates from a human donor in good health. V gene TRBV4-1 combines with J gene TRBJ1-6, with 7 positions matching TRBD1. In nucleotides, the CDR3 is TGCGCCAGCAGCCTACAGGGGTGGGGGGATAATTCACCCCTCCACTTT. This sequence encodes CASSLQGWGDNSPLHF.